Detailed here is one TCR beta chain. The data originate from a study of shared T cell receptors in the human thymus. Libraries were prepared by immunoSEQ multiplex PCR; TCRdb keeps only in-frame clonotypes and omits some of them. The table shows roughly 560,000 clones, with approximately 78% occurring only once. CDR1 is GTSNPN, CDR2 SVGIG, per germline (reference sequence). Deletions cut 3 bases from V and 3 bases from J, with 9 bases between. The CDR3 runs to 13 residues. The sample was also reused in another study, on human thymus T cells. That study reports: Immunologically healthy infants in Finland undergoing congenital heart defect surgery were the donors. Resections from corrective heart surgery supplied the thymus tissue. Thymic TCR repertoires of unrelated people reportedly overlapped highly.

Sequences were obtained from thymocytes. The receptor comes from a boy under two years old with a congenital heart defect. The chain uses TRBV30 and TRBJ1-5, with a possible D match to TRBD1 (6 bases). CDR3 DNA sequence: TGTGCCTGGAGCCAGGGGCACAATCAGCCCCAGCATTTT. This codes for CAWSQGHNQPQHF. The full variable domain, completed using reference TRBV30 and TRBJ1-5, is SQTIHQWPATLVQPVGSPLSLECTVEGTSNPNLYWYRQAAGRGLQLLFYSVGIGQISSEVPQNLSASRPQDRQFILSSKKLLLSDSGFYLCAWSQGHNQPQHFGDGTRLSIL.